This paragraph reports one TCR beta chain. Antigen specificity is unknown. The V gene's germline CDR1 is KGHSH and CDR2 LQKENI. Deletions cut 6 bases from V and 7 bases from J, with 12 bases between. The CDR3 has 12 residues. Assay used: immunoSEQ multiplex PCR; TCRdb lists only in-frame clones, some missing. This sample yields about 120,000 clones, of which 85% to 90% are seen a single time; under 9% belongs to the top ten. This specimen belongs to a study of T cell responses to AZD1222 COVID-19 vaccine. In the study overall: Second doses were pooled across both intervals (about 4 or about 12 weeks).

Study-wide results and caveats: A mostly white British donor set with more females was recruited, and clonal diversity was possibly underestimated. Only 5 or 6 people who got AZD1222 tested seropositive at baseline.

Sequenced material: peripheral blood, taken on day 0 of AZD1222 vaccination. The TCR was taken from an adult in good health. V usage is TRBV18 and J usage is TRBJ1-2; D call uncertain. In nucleotides, the CDR3 is TGTGCCAGCTCGGGTATTGGGGTTGGCTACACCTTC. This gives the protein CASSGIGVGYTF.